These T cell receptor beta chains were read from a single sample in a study of cytomegalovirus exposure and HLA in healthy donors. The method was immunoSEQ multiplex PCR; TCRdb's version includes in-frame clones alone and lacks a portion of them. The sample holds 200,000 to 250,000 clones, roughly 82% seen once. Sequencing was performed on PBMCs. Receptors originate from a woman aged 40-49 years in good health and CMV-seropositive. Both conserved end residues are part of each CDR3. The order of the fields is J gene, V gene, clone size, D gene, CDR3 protein, CDR3 DNA. The D gene is left open where the match is weak. Some rows have no size entry. The others give once, few or many, or a class for an expanded clone.

TRBJ2-7 TRBV5-6 - - CASRLTGQSYEQYF TGTGCCAGCAGGCTTACAGGACAGTCCTACGAGCAGTACTTC
TRBJ2-1 TRBV5-1 - TRBD1 CASSLRPLTGVNEQFF TGCGCCAGCAGCTTACGCCCCCTGACAGGGGTCAATGAGCAGTTCTTC
TRBJ2-7 TRBV7-9 - TRBD1 CASSSRTGERDEQYF TGTGCCAGCAGCTCCAGGACAGGGGAGCGGGACGAGCAGTACTTC
TRBJ1-2 TRBV5-4 - - CASSLHSGNYGYTF TGTGCCAGCAGCTTGCACAGCGGGAACTATGGCTACACCTTC
TRBJ2-5 TRBV5-6 - - CASSYEDSRPTQYF TGTGCCAGCAGCTACGAGGACAGCAGGCCGACCCAGTACTTC
TRBJ1-1 TRBV6-1 - - CASSGRVGLNTEAFF TGTGCCAGCAGCGGAAGGGTGGGGCTGAACACTGAAGCTTTCTTT
TRBJ1-5 TRBV25-1 - TRBD1 CASSAQGGGQPQHF TGTGCCAGCAGCGCGCAGGGGGGTGGGCAGCCCCAGCATTTT
TRBJ1-4 TRBV10-3 once TRBD1 CAISEQGARDEKLFF TGTGCCATCAGTGAGCAGGGGGCGCGGGATGAAAAACTGTTTTTT
TRBJ1-1 TRBV6-1 - - CASRNRDLTEAFF TGTGCCAGCAGAAACAGAGACCTCACTGAAGCTTTCTTT
TRBJ2-1 TRBV7-6 - - CASSLSDSPTNEQFF TGTGCCAGCAGTTTATCGGACTCTCCCACCAATGAGCAGTTCTTC